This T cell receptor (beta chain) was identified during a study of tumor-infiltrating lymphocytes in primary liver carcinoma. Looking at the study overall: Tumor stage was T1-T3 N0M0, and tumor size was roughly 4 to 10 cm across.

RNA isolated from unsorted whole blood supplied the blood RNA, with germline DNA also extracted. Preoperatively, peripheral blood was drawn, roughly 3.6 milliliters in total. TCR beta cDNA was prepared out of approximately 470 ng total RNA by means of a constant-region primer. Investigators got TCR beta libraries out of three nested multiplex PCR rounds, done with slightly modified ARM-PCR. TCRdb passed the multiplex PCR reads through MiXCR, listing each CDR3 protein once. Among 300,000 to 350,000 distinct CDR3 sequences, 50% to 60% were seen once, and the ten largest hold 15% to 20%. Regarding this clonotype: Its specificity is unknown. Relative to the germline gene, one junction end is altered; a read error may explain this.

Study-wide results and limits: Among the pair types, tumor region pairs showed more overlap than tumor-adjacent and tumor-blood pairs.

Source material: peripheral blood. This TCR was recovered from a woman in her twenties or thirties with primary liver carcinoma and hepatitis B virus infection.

For the CDR3, the DNA is TGTGCCAACAGCTTAGATCGTATGGAGACCCAGTACTTC. Amino acids: CANSLDRMETQYF. This chain connects TRBV7-8 to TRBJ2-5; no clear D gene. Germline V gene lookup returns CDR1 SGHVS and CDR2 FQNEAQ. The CDR3 sequence is 13 residues long.